The 7 T cell receptor beta chains presented below share a single source sample, sequenced in a study of siplizumab effects on memory and regulatory T cells. TCRdb's copy holds only in-frame clones and misses some; the assay was immunoSEQ multiplex PCR. The sample contains about 91,000 clones, approximately 97% of which appear only once. Source material: naive CD4+ T cells sorted from blood. The receptor source for this set is a human donor in good health.

The rearrangement uses TRBV28 and TRBJ1-3, with D unclear. The CDR3 length is 16 residues. CDR1 and CDR2 from the germline V gene are MDHEN and SYDVKM. The V and J ends lost 1 base and 3 bases respectively, with 13 bases between them. The CDR3, as DNA: TGTGCCAGCAGTTTATCGTTGGGGTCCCGTGGAAACACCATATATTTT. Translating gives CASSLSLGSRGNTIYF.

The chain employs TRBV7-9 and TRBJ2-7; D may be TRBD1 (5 bases). Per the germline V gene, CDR1 is SEHNR and CDR2 is FQNEAQ (reference sequence). The CDR3 extends over 11 amino acids. The germline V and J ends were trimmed by 0 bases and 12 bases, with 9 bases remaining between them. The CDR3 DNA reads as TGTGCCAGCAGCTTAGCGGGCAGGGTGTACTTC. Protein product: CASSLAGRVYF. Drawing the rest from reference TRBV7-9 and TRBJ2-7, the complete variable domain is DTGVSQNPRHKITKRGQNVTFRCDPISEHNRLYWYRQTLGQGPEFLTYFQNEAQLEKSRLLSDRFSAERPKGSFSTLEIQRTEQGDSAMYLCASSLAGRVYFGPGTRLTVT.

V usage is TRBV6-5 and J usage is TRBJ1-2, with D maybe TRBD1 (5 bases). This CDR3 comprises 13 residues. Germline V gives CDR1 MNHEY, CDR2 SVGAGI. Trimming removed 4 bases from V and 4 bases from J, with 10 bases in between. The CDR3 nucleotides are TGTGCCAGCAGTTTGGGACGAATCTATGGCTACACCTTC. Protein sequence: CASSLGRIYGYTF.

CDR3 bases: TGTGCCAGTAGTATGGACCCTAATAGCAATCAGCCCCAGCATTTT. Amino acids: CASSMDPNSNQPQHF. This chain uses TRBV19 with TRBJ1-5; D uncertain. The CDR3 totals 15 residues. Trimming stripped 3 bases from V and 0 bases from J, with 9 bases between. Germline assignment: CDR1 LNHDA and CDR2 SQIVND (reference sequence).

The chain is built from TRBV6-5 and TRBJ1-1; TRBD1 is a possible D gene (6 bases). The V and J ends lost 6 bases and 0 bases respectively, with 14 bases between them. The CDR3 is made up of 15 amino acids. CDR1 is MNHEY and CDR2 is SVGAGI in the germline V gene. Written as DNA, the CDR3 is TGTGCCAGCAGATTCAACAGGGAAATGAACACTGAAGCTTTCTTT. Its protein is CASRFNREMNTEAFF.

V usage is TRBV19 and J usage is TRBJ2-3, with D possibly being TRBD2 (7 bases). This CDR3 contains 17 residues. Germline CDR1 LNHDA, CDR2 SQIVND (reference sequence). V lost 5 bases to trimming and J lost 1 base, with 19 bases between them. The CDR3 nucleotides are TGTGCCAGTAGTTCTTCCTCGGGGGGCCCAGGCACAGATACGCAGTATTTT. Translated, it gives CASSSSSGGPGTDTQYF. Complete variable domain (other parts from reference TRBV19 and TRBJ2-3): DGGITQSPKYLFRKEGQNVTLSCEQNLNHDAMYWYRQDPGQGLRLIYYSQIVNDFQKGDIAEGYSVSREKKESFPLTVTSAQKNPTAFYLCASSSSSGGPGTDTQYFGPGTRLTVL.

The table lists this clone with a count of one. The rearrangement joins TRBV2 to TRBJ1-2; 7 bases agree with TRBD1. Germline CDR1 and CDR2: SNHLY and FYNNEI. The trim removed 6 bases at V and 7 bases at J, leaving 5 bases unmatched. The CDR3 spans 12 residues. The CDR3 region is CASRWTGGGYTF. CDR3 nucleotide sequence: TGTGCCAGCAGGTGGACAGGTGGTGGCTACACCTTC.